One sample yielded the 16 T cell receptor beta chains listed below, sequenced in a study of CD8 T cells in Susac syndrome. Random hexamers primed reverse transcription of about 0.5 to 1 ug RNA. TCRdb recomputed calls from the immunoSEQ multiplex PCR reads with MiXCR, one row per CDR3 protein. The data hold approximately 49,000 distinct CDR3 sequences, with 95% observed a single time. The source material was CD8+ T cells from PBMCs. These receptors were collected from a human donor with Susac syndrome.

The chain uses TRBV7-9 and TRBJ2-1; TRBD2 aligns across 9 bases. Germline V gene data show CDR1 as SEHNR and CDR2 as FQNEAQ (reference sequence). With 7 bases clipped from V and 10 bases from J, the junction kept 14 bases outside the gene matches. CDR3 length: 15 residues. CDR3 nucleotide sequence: TGTGCCAGCACCCCTCGGCTAGCGGGGTTCTACGAGCAGTTCTTC. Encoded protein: CASTPRLAGFYEQFF.

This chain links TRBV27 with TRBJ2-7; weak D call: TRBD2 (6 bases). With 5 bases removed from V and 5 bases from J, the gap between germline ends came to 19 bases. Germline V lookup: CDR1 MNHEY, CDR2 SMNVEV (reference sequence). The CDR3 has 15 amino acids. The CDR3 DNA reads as TGTGCCAGCAGTCCCCGGACTGGAGGGATTCACGAGCAGTACTTC. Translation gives CASSPRTGGIHEQYF.

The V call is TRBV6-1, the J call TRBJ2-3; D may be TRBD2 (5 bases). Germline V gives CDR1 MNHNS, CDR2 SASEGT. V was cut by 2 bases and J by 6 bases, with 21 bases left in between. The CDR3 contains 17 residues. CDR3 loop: CASSESIAGGVGDTQYF. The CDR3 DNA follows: TGTGCCAGCAGTGAATCCATCGCGGGCGGTGTGGGTGATACGCAGTATTTT.

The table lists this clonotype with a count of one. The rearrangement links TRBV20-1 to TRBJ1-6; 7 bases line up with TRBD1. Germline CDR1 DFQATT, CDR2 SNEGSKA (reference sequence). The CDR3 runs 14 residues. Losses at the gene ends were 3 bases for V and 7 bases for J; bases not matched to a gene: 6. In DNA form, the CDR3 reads TGCAGTGCTAGGGTACGGGACAGAAATTCACCCCTCCACTTT. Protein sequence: CSARVRDRNSPLHF.

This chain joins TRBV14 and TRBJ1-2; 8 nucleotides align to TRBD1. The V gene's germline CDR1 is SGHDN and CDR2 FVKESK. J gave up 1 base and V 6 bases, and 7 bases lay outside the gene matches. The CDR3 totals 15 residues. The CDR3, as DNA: TGTGCCAGCAGTTACGGACAGGGTGGTAACTATGGCTACACCTTC. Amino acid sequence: CASSYGQGGNYGYTF.

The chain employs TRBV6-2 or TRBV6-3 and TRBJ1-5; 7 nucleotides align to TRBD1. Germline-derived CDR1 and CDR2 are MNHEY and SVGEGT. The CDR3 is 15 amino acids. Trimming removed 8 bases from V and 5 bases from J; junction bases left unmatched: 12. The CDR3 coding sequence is TGTGCCAGCTCCCCTCGCCGGGACAGCGATCAGCCCCAGCATTTT. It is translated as CASSPRRDSDQPQHF.

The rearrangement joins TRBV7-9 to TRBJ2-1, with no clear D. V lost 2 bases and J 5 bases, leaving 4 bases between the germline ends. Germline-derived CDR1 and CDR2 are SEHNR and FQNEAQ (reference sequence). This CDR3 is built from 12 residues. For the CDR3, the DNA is TGTGCCAGCAGCTTACTAGACAATGAGCAGTTCTTC. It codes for CASSLLDNEQFF.

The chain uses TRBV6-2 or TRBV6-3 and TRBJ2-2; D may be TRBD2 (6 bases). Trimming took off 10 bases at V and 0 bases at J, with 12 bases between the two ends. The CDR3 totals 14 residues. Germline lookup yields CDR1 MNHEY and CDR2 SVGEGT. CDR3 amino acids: CATAGGPNTGELFF. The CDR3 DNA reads TGTGCCACCGCCGGGGGTCCGAACACCGGGGAGCTGTTTTTT.

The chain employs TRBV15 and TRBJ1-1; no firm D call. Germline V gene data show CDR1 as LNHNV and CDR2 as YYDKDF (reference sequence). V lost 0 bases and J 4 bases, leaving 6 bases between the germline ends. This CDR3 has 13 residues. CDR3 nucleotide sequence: TGTGCCACCAGCAGAGATATTGGCACTGAAGCTTTCTTT. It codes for CATSRDIGTEAFF.

CDR3 in DNA: TGCAGTGCTAGAGAGACAGGGGACTACCAAGAGACCCAGTACTTC. Translated: CSARETGDYQETQYF. The rearrangement links TRBV20-1 to TRBJ2-5; 8 bases fit TRBD1. Germline lookup yields CDR1 DFQATT and CDR2 SNEGSKA (reference sequence). The CDR3 consists of 15 residues. V was clipped by 0 bases and J by 0 bases; unmatched bases: 3.

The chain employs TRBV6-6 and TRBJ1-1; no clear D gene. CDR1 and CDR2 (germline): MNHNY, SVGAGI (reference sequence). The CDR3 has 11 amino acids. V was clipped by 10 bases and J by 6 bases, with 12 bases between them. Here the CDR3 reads CATTLGSEAFF. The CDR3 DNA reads TGTGCCACCACCCTGGGTTCTGAAGCTTTCTTT.

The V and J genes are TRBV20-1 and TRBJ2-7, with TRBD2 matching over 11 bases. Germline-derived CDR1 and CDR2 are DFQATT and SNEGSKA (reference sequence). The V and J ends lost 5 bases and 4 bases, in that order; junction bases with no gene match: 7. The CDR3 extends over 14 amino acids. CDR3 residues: CSADLAGGLYEQYF. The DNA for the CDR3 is TGCAGTGCTGACCTAGCGGGGGGATTATACGAGCAGTACTTC.

The CDR3 sequence: CATSRDLPGQGTDTQYF. CDR3 coding DNA: TGTGCCACCAGCAGAGACCTCCCGGGACAGGGAACAGATACGCAGTATTTT. The J gene is TRBJ2-3, the V gene TRBV15, with 9 bases fitting TRBD1. This CDR3 comprises 17 residues. V shed 0 bases, J shed 3 bases, and the junction held 7 bases outside the gene matches. Per germline, CDR1 LNHNV and CDR2 YYDKDF (reference sequence). The variable domain in full, with the rest retrieved from reference TRBV15 and TRBJ2-3, is DAMVIQNPRYQVTQFGKPVTLSCSQTLNHNVMYWYQQKSSQAPKLLFHYYDKDFNNEADTPDNFQSRRPNTSFCFLDIRSPGLGDTAMYLCATSRDLPGQGTDTQYFGPGTRLTVL.

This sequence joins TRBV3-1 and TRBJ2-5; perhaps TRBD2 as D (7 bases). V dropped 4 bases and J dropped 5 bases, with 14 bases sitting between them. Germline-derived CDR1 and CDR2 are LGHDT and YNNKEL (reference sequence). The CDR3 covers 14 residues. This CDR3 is CASSPWRGQETQYF. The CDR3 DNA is TGTGCCAGCAGCCCCTGGCGGGGGCAGGAGACCCAGTACTTC.

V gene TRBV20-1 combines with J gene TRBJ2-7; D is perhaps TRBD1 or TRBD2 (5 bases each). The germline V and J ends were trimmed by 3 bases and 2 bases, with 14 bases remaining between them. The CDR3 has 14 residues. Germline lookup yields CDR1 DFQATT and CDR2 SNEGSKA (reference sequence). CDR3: CSARGPSSTYEQYF. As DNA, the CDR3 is TGCAGTGCTAGGGGGCCTAGCTCAACCTACGAGCAGTACTTC.

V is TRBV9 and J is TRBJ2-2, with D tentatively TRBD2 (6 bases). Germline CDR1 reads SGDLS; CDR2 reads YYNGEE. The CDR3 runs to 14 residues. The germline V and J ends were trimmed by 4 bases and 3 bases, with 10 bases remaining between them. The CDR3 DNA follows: TGTGCCAGCAGCCATGGGGGGTACACCGGGGAGCTGTTTTTT. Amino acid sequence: CASSHGGYTGELFF.